Sequencing of this TCR beta chain was carried out in a study of OX40 agonist ivuxolimab in advanced cancers. Turning to the study itself: Participants, 80% to 90% male, averaged approximately 60 years of age, ranging from roughly 20 to 85.

Turning to this clone: Its antigen is as yet unknown.

The germline V gene has CDR1 SGHNT and CDR2 YYREEE (reference sequence). The CDR3 consists of 14 residues. Trimming left V 4 bases short and J 1 base short, with 9 bases between. Study-wide results and caveats: Low normalized T-cell clonal expansion was also seen in some nonresponders.

This table comes from immunoSEQ multiplex PCR, and its TCRdb copy is limited to in-frame clones, with some not included. The sample includes roughly 56,000 clones, approximately 81% of them seen just once. The receptor was isolated from an adult with an advanced solid tumor such as melanoma, head and neck, liver or kidney cancer. Sequencing used CD4+ or CD8+ T cells sorted from blood, obtained in a trial of the OX40 agonist ivuxolimab. This sequence joins TRBV5-4 and TRBJ1-3, with unresolved D. The chain's CDR3 is CASSVLGSGNTIYF. As DNA, the CDR3 is TGTGCCAGCAGCGTACTGGGATCTGGAAACACCATATATTTT.